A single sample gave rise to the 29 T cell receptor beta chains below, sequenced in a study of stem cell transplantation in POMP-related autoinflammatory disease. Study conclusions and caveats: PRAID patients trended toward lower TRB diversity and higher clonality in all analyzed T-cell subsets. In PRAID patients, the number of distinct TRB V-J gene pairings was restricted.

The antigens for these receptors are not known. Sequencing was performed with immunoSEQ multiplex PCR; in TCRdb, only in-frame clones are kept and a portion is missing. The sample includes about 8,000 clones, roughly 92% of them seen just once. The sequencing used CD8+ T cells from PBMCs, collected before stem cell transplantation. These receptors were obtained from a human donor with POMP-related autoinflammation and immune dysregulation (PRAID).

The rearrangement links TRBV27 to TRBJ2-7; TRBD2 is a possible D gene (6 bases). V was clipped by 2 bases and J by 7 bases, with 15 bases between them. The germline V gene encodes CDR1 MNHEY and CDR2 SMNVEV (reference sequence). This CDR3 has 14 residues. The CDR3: CASSLGYSEGEQYF. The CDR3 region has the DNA TGTGCCAGCAGTTTAGGCTATTCGGAGGGGGAGCAGTACTTC.

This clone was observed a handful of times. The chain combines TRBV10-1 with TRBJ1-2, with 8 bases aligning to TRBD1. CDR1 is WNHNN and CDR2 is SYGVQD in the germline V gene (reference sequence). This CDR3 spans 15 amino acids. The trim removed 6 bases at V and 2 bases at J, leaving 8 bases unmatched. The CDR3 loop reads CASSDSGGLNYGYTF. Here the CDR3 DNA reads TGCGCCAGCAGCGATTCAGGGGGCCTGAACTATGGCTACACCTTC.

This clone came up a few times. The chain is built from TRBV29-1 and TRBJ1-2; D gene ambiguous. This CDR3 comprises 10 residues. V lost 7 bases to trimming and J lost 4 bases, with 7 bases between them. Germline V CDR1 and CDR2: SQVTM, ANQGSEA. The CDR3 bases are TGCAGCGCTTTAAGCTATGGCTACACCTTC. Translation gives CSALSYGYTF.

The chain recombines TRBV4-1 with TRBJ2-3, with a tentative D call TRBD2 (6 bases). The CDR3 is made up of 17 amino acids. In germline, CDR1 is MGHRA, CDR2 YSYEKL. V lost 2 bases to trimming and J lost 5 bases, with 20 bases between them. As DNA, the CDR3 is TGCGCCAGCAGCCAACCCCGACTAGGCCCTCGAGGAGATACGCAGTATTTT. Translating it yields CASSQPRLGPRGDTQYF.

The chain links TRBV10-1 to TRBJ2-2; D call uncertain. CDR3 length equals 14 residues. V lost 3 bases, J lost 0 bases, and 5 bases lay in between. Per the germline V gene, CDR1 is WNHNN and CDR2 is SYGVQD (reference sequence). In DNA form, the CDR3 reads TGCGCCAGCAGTGAAGGCACGAACACCGGGGAGCTGTTTTTT. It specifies CASSEGTNTGELFF.

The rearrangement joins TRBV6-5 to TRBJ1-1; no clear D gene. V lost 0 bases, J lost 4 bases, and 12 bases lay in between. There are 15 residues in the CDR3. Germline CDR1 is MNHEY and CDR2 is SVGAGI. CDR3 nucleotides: TGTGCCAGCAGTTACTCGCCGATCGGTACCACTGAAGCTTTCTTT. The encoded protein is CASSYSPIGTTEAFF.

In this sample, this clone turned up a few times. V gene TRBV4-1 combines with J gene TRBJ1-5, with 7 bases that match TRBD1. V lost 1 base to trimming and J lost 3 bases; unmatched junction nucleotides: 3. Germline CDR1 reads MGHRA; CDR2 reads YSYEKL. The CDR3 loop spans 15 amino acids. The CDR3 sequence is CASSQGDSFNQPQHF. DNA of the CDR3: TGCGCCAGCAGCCAAGGGGACAGCTTCAATCAGCCCCAGCATTTT.

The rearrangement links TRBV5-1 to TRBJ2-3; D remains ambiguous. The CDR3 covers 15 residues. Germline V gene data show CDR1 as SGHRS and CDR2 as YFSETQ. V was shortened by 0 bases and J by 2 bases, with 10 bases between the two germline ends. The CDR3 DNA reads TGCGCCAGCAGCTTGGTCCGGGTAACCACAGATACGCAGTATTTT. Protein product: CASSLVRVTTDTQYF.

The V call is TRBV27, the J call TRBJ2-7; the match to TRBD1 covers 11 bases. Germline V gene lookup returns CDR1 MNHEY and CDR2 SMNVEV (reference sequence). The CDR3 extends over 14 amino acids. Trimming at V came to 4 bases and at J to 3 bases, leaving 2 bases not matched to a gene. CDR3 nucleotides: TGTGCCAGCAGTTGGGGGACAGGGGGCTACGAGCAGTACTTC. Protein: CASSWGTGGYEQYF.

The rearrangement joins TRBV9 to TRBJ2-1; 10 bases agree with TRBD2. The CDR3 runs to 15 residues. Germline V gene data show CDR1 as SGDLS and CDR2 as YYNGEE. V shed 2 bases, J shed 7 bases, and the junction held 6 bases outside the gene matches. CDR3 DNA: TGTGCCAGCAGCGTGAGCGGGAGGGTTGGGAATGAGCAGTTCTTC. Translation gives CASSVSGRVGNEQFF.

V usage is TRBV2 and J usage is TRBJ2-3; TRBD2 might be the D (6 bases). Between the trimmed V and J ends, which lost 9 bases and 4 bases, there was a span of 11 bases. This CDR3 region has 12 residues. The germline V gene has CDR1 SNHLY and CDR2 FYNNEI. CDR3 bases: TGTGCCAGAGGGACTTCCCCAGATACGCAGTATTTT. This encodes CARGTSPDTQYF. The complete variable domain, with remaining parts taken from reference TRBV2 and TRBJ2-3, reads EPEVTQTPSHQVTQMGQEVILRCVPISNHLYFYWYRQILGQKVEFLVSFYNNEISEKSEIFDDQFSVERPDGSNFTLKIRSTKLEDSAMYFCARGTSPDTQYFGPGTRLTVL.

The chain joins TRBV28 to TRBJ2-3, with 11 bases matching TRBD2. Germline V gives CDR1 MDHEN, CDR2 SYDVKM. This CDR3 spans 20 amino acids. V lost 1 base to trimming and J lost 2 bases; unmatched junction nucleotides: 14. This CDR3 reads CASSLSLSRLTSGDTDTQYF. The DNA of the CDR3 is TGTGCCAGCAGTTTATCCCTTTCGCGGTTGACTAGCGGGGACACAGATACGCAGTATTTT.

CDR3 nucleotides: TGCGCCAGCAGCCAAATGGTACTAGCGGATGAGCAGTTCTTC. Amino acid sequence: CASSQMVLADEQFF. The V call is TRBV4-1, the J call TRBJ2-1; 8 bases are shared with TRBD2. Trimming at V came to 2 bases and at J to 8 bases, leaving 5 bases not matched to a gene. The CDR3 length is 14 residues. Germline V gene sequence: CDR1 MGHRA, CDR2 YSYEKL.

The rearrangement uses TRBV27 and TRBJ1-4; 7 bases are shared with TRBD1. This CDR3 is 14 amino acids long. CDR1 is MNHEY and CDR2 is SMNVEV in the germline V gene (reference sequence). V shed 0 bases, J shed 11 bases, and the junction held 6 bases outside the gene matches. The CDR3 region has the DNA TGTGCCAGCAGTTTATCTCGGCCAGGGGGGAAACTGTTTTTT. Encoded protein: CASSLSRPGGKLFF. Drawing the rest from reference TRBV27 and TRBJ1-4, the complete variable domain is EAQVTQNPRYLITVTGKKLTVTCSQNMNHEYMSWYRQDPGLGLRQIYYSMNVEVTDKGDVPEGYKVSRKEKRNFPLILESPSPNQTSLYFCASSLSRPGGKLFFGSGTQLSVL.

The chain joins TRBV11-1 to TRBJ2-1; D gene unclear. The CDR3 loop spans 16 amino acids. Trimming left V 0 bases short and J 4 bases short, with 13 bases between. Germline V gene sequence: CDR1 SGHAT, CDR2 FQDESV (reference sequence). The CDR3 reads CASSLARRFTYNEQFF. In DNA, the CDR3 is TGTGCCAGCAGCTTAGCAAGACGTTTCACATACAATGAGCAGTTCTTC.

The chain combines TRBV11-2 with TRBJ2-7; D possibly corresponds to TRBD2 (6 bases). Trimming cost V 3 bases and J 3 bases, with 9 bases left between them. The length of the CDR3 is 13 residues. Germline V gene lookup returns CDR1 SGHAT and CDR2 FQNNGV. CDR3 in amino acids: CASSLGDFYEQYF. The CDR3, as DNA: TGTGCCAGCAGCTTGGGGGACTTCTACGAGCAGTACTTC.

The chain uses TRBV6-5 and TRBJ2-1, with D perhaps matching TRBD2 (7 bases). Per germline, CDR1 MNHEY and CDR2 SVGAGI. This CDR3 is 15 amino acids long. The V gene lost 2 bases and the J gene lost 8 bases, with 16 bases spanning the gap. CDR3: CASSYLVGGADEQFF. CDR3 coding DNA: TGTGCCAGCAGTTACCTCGTTGGGGGGGCGGATGAGCAGTTCTTC.

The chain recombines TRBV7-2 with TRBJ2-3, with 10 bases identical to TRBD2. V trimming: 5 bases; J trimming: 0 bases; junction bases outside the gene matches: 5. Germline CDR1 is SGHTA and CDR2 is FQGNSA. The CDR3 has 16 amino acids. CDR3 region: CASSPRTSGSTDTQYF. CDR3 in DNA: TGTGCCAGCAGCCCTCGGACTAGCGGCAGCACAGATACGCAGTATTTT.

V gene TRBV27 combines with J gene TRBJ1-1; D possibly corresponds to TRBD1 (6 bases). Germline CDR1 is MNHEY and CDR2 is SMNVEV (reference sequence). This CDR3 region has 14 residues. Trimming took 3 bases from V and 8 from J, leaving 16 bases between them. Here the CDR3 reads CASSFGGGMGEAFF. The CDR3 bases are TGTGCCAGCAGTTTCGGGGGGGGCATGGGAGAAGCTTTCTTT.

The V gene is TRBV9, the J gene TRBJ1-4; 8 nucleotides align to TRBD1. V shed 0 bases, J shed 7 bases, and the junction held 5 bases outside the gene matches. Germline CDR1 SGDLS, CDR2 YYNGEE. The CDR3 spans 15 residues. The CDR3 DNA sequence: TGTGCCAGCAGCGTAGAAGGGACAGGATTTGAAAAACTGTTTTTT. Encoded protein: CASSVEGTGFEKLFF.

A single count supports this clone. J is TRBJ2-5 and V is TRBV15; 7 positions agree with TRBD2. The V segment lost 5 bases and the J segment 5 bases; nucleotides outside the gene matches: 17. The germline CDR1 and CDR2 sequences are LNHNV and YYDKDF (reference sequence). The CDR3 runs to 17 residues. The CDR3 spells CATSGPPGTKVLETQYF. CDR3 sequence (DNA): TGTGCCACCAGCGGCCCCCCCGGGACTAAGGTTTTGGAGACCCAGTACTTC.

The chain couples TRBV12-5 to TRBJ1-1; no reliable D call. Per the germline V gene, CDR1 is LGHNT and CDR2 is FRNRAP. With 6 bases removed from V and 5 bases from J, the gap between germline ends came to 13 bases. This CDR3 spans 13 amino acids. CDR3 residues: CASGTERRTEAFF. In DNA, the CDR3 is TGTGCTAGTGGGACCGAACGGAGGACTGAAGCTTTCTTT.

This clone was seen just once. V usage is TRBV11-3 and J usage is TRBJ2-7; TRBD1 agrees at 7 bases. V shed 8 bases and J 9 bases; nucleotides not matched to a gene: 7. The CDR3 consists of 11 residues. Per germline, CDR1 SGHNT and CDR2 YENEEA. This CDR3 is CASETGSGQYF. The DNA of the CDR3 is TGTGCCAGCGAGACAGGGTCGGGGCAGTACTTC.

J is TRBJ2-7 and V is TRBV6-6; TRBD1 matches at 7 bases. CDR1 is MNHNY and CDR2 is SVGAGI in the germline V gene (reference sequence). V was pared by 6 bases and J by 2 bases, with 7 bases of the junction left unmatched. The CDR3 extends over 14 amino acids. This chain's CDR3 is CASSLTGLAYEQYF. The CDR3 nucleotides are TGTGCCAGCAGCCTGACAGGGCTTGCCTACGAGCAGTACTTC.

CDR3 in DNA: TGCAGCGTCGCCCCACAGGACAGCTACAATGAGCAGTTCTTC. Amino acid sequence: CSVAPQDSYNEQFF. This chain uses TRBV29-1 with TRBJ2-1; tentative D call: TRBD1 (6 bases). Trimming pared 6 bases from V and 3 bases from J, leaving 15 bases between. The CDR3 contains 14 residues. Germline V gene lookup returns CDR1 SQVTM and CDR2 ANQGSEA.

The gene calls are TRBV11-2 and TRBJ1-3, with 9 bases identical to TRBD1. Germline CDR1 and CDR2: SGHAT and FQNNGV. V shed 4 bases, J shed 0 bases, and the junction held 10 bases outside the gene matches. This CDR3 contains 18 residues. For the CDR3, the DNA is TGTGCCAGCAGCTCTATCACTAACAGGGGGCACTCTGGAAACACCATATATTTT. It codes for CASSSITNRGHSGNTIYF.

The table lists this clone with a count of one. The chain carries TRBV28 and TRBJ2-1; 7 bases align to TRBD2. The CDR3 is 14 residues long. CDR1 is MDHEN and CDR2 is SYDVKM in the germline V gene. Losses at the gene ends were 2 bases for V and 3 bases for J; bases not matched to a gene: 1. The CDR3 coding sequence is TGTGCCAGCAGTTTAGCGGGAGTCTACAATGAGCAGTTCTTC. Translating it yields CASSLAGVYNEQFF. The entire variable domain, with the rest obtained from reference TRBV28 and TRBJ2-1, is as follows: DVKVTQSSRYLVKRTGEKVFLECVQDMDHENMFWYRQDPGLGLRLIYFSYDVKMKEKGDIPEGYSVSREKKERFSLILESASTNQTSMYLCASSLAGVYNEQFFGPGTRLTVL.

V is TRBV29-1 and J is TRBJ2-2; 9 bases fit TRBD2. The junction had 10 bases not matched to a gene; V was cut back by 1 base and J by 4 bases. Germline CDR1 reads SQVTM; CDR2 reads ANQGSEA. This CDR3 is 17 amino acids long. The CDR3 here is CSVEVYRGGAGTGELFF. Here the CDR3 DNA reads TGCAGCGTTGAAGTATACCGCGGGGGGGCAGGCACCGGGGAGCTGTTTTTT.

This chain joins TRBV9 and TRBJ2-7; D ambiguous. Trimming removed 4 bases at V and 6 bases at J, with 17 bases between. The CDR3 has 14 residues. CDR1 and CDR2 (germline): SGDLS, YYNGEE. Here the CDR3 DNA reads TGTGCCAGCAGCCCTGCTGGCTATGACCCCGAGCAGTACTTC. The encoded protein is CASSPAGYDPEQYF.